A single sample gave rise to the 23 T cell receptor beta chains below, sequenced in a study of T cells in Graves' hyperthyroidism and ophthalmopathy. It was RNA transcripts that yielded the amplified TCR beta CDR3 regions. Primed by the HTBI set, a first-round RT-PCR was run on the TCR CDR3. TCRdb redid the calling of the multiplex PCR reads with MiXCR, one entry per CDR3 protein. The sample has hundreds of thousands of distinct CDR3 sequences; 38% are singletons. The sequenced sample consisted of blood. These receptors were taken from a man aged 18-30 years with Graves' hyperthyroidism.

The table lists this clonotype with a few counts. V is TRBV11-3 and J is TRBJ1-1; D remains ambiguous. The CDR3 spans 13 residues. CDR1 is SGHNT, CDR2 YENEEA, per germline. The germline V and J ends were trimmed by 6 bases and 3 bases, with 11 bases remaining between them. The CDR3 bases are TGTGCCAGCAGTCTCAATCAGTACACTGAAGCTTTCTTT. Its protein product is CASSLNQYTEAFF.

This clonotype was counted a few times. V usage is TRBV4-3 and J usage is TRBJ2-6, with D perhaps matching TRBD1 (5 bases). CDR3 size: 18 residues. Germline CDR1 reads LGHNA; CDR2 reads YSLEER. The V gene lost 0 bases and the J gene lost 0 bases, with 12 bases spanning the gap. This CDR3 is CASSQEWTPNSGANVLTF. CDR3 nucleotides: TGCGCCAGCAGCCAAGAGTGGACACCCAACTCTGGGGCCAACGTCCTGACTTTC.

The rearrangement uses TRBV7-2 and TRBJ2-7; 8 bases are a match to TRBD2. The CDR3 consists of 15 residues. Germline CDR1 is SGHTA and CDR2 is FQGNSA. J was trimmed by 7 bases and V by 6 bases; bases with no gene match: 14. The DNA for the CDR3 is TGTGCCAGCAGTCCCGGCGTTAGCGGGGCCCCGGAGCAGTACTTC. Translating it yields CASSPGVSGAPEQYF.

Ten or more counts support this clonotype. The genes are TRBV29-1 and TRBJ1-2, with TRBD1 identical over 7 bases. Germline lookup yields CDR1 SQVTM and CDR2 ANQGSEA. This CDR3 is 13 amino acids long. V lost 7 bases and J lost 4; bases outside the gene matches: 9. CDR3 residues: CSAGTAPFYGYTF. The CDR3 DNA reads TGCAGCGCCGGGACAGCGCCCTTCTATGGCTACACCTTC.

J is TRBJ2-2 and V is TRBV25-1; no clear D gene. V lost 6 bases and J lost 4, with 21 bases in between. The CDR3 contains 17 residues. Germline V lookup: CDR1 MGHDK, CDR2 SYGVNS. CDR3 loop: CASSQEAPTSSTGELFF. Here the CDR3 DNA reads TGTGCCAGCAGCCAAGAAGCCCCGACTTCATCCACCGGGGAGCTGTTTTTT.

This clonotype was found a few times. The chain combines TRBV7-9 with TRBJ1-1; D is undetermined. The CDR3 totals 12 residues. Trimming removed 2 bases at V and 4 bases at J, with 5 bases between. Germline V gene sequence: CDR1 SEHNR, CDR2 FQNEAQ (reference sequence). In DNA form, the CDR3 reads TGTGCCAGCAGCTTAAGTTTCACTGAAGCTTTCTTT. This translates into CASSLSFTEAFF.

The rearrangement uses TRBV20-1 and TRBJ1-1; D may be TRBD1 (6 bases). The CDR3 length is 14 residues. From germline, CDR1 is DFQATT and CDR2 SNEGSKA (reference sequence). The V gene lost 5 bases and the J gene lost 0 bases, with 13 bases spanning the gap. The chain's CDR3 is CSARSQGMNTEAFF. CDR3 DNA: TGCAGTGCTCGAAGCCAGGGGATGAACACTGAAGCTTTCTTT.

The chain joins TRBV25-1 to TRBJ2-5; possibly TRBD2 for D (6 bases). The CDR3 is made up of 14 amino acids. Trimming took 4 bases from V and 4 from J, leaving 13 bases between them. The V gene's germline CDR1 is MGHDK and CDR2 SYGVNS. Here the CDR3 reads CASSARMGGETQYF. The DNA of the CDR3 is TGTGCCAGCAGTGCCAGGATGGGAGGAGAGACCCAGTACTTC.

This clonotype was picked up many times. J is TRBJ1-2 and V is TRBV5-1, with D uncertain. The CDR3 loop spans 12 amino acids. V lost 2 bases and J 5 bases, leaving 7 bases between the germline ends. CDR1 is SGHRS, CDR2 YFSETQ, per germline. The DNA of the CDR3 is TGCGCCAGCAGCTTTGGGGTGTATGGCTACACCTTC. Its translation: CASSFGVYGYTF.

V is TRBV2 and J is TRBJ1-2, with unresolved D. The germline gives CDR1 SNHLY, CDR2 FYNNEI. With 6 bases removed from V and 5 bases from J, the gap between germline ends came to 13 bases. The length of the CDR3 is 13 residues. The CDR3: CASSVGREYGYTF. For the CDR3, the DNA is TGTGCCAGCAGCGTAGGGAGGGAGTATGGCTACACCTTC.

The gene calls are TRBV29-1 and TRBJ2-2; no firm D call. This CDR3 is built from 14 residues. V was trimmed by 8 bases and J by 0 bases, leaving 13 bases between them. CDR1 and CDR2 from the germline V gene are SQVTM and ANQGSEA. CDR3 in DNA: TGCAGCTTGAAAAGGACCTCGAACACCGGGGAGCTGTTTTTT. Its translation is CSLKRTSNTGELFF.

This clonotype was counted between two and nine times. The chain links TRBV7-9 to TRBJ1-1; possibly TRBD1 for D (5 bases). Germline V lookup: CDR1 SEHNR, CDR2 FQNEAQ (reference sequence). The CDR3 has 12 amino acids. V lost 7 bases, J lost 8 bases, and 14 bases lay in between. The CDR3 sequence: CASTGHQSEAFF. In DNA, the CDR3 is TGTGCCAGCACCGGACATCAGTCCGAAGCTTTCTTT.

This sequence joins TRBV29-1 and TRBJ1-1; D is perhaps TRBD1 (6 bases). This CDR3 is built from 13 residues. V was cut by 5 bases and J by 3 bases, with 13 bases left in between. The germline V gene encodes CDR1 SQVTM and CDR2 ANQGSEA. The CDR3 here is CSVSKAGDTEAFF. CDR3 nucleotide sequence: TGCAGCGTTAGTAAGGCAGGGGACACTGAAGCTTTCTTT.

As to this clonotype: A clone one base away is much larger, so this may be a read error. CDR3 in amino acids: CSVETEMNTKAFF. The CDR3 DNA follows: TGCAGCGTTGAAACGGAGATGAACACTAAAGCTTTCTTT. V usage is TRBV29-1 and J usage is TRBJ1-1; D gene ambiguous. The CDR3 runs to 13 residues. Germline V CDR1 and CDR2: SQVTM, ANQGSEA.

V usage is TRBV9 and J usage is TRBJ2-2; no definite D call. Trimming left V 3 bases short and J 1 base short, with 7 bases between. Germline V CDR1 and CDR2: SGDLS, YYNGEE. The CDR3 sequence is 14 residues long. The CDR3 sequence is CASSDRLNTGELFF. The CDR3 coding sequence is TGTGCCAGCAGCGACAGACTGAACACCGGGGAGCTGTTTTTT.

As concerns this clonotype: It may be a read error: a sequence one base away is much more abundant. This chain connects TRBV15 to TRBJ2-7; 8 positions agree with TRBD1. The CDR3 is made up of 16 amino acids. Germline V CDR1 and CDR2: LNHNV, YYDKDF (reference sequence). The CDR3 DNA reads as TGTGCCACCGGCAGCACCCGAACGGACAGGGCAGGGGAGCAGTACTTC. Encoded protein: CATGSTRTDRAGEQYF.

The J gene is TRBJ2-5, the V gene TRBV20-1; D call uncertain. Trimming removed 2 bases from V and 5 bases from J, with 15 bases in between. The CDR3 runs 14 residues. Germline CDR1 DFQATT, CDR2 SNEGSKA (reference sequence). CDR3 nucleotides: TGCAGTGCTAGATCCCTTGAGGAGTGGGAGACCCAGTACTTC. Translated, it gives CSARSLEEWETQYF.

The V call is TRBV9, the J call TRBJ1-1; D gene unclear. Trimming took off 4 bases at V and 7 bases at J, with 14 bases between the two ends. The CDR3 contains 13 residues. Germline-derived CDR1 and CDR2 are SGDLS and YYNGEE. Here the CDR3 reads CASSQDVGIEAFF. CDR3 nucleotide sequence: TGTGCCAGCAGCCAAGATGTTGGGATTGAAGCTTTCTTT.

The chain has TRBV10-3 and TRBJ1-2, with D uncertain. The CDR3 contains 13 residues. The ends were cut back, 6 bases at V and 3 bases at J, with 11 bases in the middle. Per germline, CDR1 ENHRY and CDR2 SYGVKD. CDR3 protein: CAISMGGYYGYTF. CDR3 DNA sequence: TGTGCCATCAGCATGGGAGGTTACTATGGCTACACCTTC.

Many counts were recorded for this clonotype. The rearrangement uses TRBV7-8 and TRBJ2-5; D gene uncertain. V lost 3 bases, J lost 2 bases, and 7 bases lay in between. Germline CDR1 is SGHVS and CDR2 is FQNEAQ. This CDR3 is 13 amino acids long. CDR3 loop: CASSFDQQETQYF. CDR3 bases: TGTGCCAGCAGCTTTGACCAACAAGAGACCCAGTACTTC.

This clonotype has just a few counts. CDR3 sequence reads: CSDRDRAGYTF. The CDR3 region has the DNA TGCAGCGACCGGGACAGGGCTGGCTACACCTTC. V and J are TRBV29-1 and TRBJ1-2; TRBD1 matches 9 bases. V shed 7 bases, J shed 7 bases, and the junction held 4 bases outside the gene matches. This CDR3 comprises 11 residues. Germline CDR1 and CDR2: SQVTM and ANQGSEA.

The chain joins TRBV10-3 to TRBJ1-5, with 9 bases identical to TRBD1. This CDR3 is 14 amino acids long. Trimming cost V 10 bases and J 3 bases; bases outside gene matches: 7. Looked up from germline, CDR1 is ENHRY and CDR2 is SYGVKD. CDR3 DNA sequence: TGTGCCACCGGGACAGGGAGTCTCAATCAGCCCCAGCATTTT. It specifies CATGTGSLNQPQHF.

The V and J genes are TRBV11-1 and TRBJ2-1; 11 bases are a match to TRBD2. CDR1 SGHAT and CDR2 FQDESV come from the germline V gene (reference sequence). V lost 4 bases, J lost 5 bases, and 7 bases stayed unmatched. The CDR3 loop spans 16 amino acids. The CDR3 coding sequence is TGTGCCAGCAGCTCTGATAGCGGGAGGGGCGACAATGAGCAGTTCTTC. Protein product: CASSSDSGRGDNEQFF.